This record concerns one T cell receptor (beta chain) sequence. What it binds is not known. With 1 base removed from V and 4 bases from J, the gap between germline ends came to 14 bases. This CDR3 is built from 15 residues. The V gene's germline CDR1 is LGHDT and CDR2 YNNKEL (reference sequence). Subsequent to a culture period of less than twelve days, CD4+ T cells were isolated. Half the medium was swapped for IL-2 medium on days 3 and 7. The table came from immunoSEQ multiplex PCR; TCRdb's copy has only in-frame clones and leaves some out. Among tens of thousands of clones listed, around 63% were seen once. This record belongs to a study of vaccination effects on CD4 cells after COVID-19. Study background: Antigen-specific CD4+ T cells were expanded (with viral peptide pools) by the ViraFEST assay ahead of sequencing.

Overall study results and limits: Late in the post-vaccination period, infection-induced and vaccine-induced clones underwent marked clonal contraction.

The chain employs TRBV3-1 (or the pseudogene TRBV3-2) and TRBJ2-7; TRBD1 is a possible D gene (8 bases). The sequence derives from a human donor who received a COVID-19 vaccine. The starting material was CD4+ T cells from PBMCs cultured without peptide, obtained before COVID-19 vaccination. In DNA form, the CDR3 reads TGTGCCAGCAGCCAAGCTGACAGGGGAGGGTACGAGCAGTACTTC. It is translated as CASSQADRGGYEQYF.